This T cell receptor beta chain was identified in a study of shared clonotypes between healthy human individuals. Germline assignment: CDR1 MNHEY and CDR2 SVGAGI. This CDR3 comprises 15 residues. Trimming left V 6 bases short and J 1 base short, with 16 bases between. Concerning this clone itself: Its antigen is as yet unknown.

The assay was immunoSEQ multiplex PCR, and TCRdb's table has in-frame clones only and misses some. Among 2 million to 2.5 million clones listed, 80% to 95% were seen once. General study points: Clonotype sharing among the donors was expected to vary with sequencing depth. Generation probability values for non-shared clonotypes were lower than those for clonotypes shared by all four donors.

V is TRBV6-5 and J is TRBJ2-7; maybe TRBD2 (7 bases). This receptor was identified in a man younger than 35 in good health. Some clones in this sample may be carry-over from other donors' samples. The sequenced sample consisted of naive CD4+ T cells from PBMCs. Subset denoted: CD45RA+ positively selected. CDR3 protein: CASSPEGGTSYEQYF. As DNA, the CDR3 is TGTGCCAGCAGCCCCGAGGGGGGGACATCCTACGAGCAGTACTTC.